The rows below give T cell receptor beta chains drawn from one sample of a study of OX40 agonist ivuxolimab in advanced cancers. The protocol was immunoSEQ multiplex PCR, while the TCRdb copy is restricted to in-frame clones and leaves out a portion. Of some 86,000 clones listed, around 84% are singletons. The input for sequencing was CD4+ or CD8+ T cells sorted from blood, taken in a trial of the OX40 agonist ivuxolimab. These TCRs come from an adult with an advanced solid tumor such as melanoma, head and neck, liver or kidney cancer. Each CDR3 is given with its conserved first and last residue. A D gene is named only where the DNA matches it firmly. Size values are once, few and many counts, or a class for expanded clones, and some rows have none.

CASSLTGGSREQYF	TGTGCCAGCAGCTTAACGGGTGGAAGCCGCGAGCAGTACTTC	-	-	TRBV7-3	TRBJ2-7
CASGLNFEQYF	TGTGCTAGTGGTCTCAACTTCGAGCAGTACTTC	-	-	TRBV12-5	TRBJ2-7
CASSPATDNEQFF	TGTGCCAGCAGCCCAGCGACAGACAATGAGCAGTTCTTC	-	-	TRBV7-2	TRBJ2-1
CASTAGSYGYTF	TGTGCCAGTACGGCAGGATCCTATGGCTACACCTTC	-	-	TRBV19	TRBJ1-2
CASSSPRQSGNTIYF	TGTGCCAGCAGTTCCCCCAGACAGTCTGGAAACACCATATATTTT	-	-	TRBV6-6	TRBJ1-3
CASGLSLNTEAFF	TGTGCCAGCGGACTCAGCCTGAACACTGAAGCTTTCTTT	-	-	TRBV27	TRBJ1-1
CASSLWASGYSYEQYF	TGTGCCAGCAGCTTATGGGCTAGCGGTTATTCCTACGAGCAGTACTTC	-	TRBD2	TRBV7-9	TRBJ2-7
CASSLGRLAGPNEQFF	TGTGCCAGCAGCTTAGGGCGACTAGCGGGACCTAATGAGCAGTTCTTC	-	TRBD2	TRBV11-2	TRBJ2-1
CASSRTFTGELFF	TGTGCCAGCAGCCGGACCTTCACCGGGGAGCTGTTTTTT	-	-	TRBV27	TRBJ2-2
CASSSKSHTEAFF	TGTGCCAGTAGTAGTAAGAGCCACACTGAAGCTTTCTTT	few	-	TRBV19	TRBJ1-1
CASSPVGQGAHGYTF	TGCGCCAGCAGTCCAGTTGGACAGGGGGCGCATGGCTACACCTTC	-	TRBD1	TRBV5-1	TRBJ1-2
CASSDATSGPNEQFF	TGTGCCAGCAGTGACGCGACTAGCGGGCCCAATGAGCAGTTCTTC	-	TRBD2	TRBV6-4	TRBJ2-1
CAWSVDSNQPQHF	TGTGCCTGGAGTGTTGATAGCAATCAGCCCCAGCATTTT	-	-	TRBV30	TRBJ1-5
CASKTSSNYGYTF	TGTGCCAGCAAGACTTCTTCTAACTATGGCTACACCTTC	-	-	TRBV13	TRBJ1-2
CASSTGGAGTEAFF	TGTGCCAGTAGTACAGGGGGCGCAGGCACTGAAGCTTTCTTT	-	TRBD1	TRBV19	TRBJ1-1
CASSLSYGYTF	TGTGCCAGCAGCCTCTCCTATGGCTACACCTTC	-	-	TRBV2	TRBJ1-2
CASSPTGTGSSEQYF	TGTGCCAGCAGCCCAACCGGGACAGGGTCATCCGAGCAGTACTTC	-	TRBD1	TRBV7-9	TRBJ2-7
CASSLAAGGSLYGYTF	TGTGCCAGCAGCTTAGCTGCAGGGGGCTCCCTCTATGGCTACACCTTC	-	TRBD1	TRBV7-6	TRBJ1-2
CASKYRMNTEAFF	TGTGCCAGCAAATACAGGATGAACACTGAAGCTTTCTTT	few	-	TRBV2	TRBJ1-1
CASSSQQGLVGNTIYF	TGTGCCAGCAGCTCTCAACAGGGGTTAGTTGGAAACACCATATATTTT	-	TRBD1	TRBV11-2	TRBJ1-3
CASSQVIGGASKNIQYF	TGCGCCAGCAGCCAAGTGATAGGGGGCGCTTCCAAAAACATTCAGTACTTC	-	TRBD1	TRBV4-1	TRBJ2-4
CAWSVGVNSPLHF	TGTGCCTGGAGTGTAGGGGTAAATTCACCCCTCCACTTT	once	-	TRBV30	TRBJ1-6
CATGGGYQPQHF	TGTGCCACCGGGGGGGGATATCAGCCCCAGCATTTT	-	-	TRBV15	TRBJ1-5